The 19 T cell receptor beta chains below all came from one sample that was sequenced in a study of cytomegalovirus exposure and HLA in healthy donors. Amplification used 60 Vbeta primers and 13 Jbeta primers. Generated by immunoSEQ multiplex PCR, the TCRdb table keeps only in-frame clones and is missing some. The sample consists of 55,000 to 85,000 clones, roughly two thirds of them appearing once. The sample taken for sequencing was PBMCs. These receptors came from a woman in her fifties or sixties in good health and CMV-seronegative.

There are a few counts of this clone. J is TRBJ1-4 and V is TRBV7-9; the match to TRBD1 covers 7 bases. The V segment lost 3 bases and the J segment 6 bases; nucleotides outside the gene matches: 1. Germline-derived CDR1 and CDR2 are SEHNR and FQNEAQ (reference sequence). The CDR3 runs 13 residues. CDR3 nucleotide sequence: TGTGCCAGCAGCTTCGACAGGGATGAAAAACTGTTTTTT. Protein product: CASSFDRDEKLFF.

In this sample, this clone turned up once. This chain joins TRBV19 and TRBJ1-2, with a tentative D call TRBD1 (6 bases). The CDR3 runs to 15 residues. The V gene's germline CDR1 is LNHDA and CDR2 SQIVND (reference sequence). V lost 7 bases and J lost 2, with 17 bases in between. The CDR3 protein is CASTMETGRNYGYTF. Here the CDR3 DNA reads TGTGCCAGTACCATGGAGACAGGACGGAACTATGGCTACACCTTC. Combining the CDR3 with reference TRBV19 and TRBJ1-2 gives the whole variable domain DGGITQSPKYLFRKEGQNVTLSCEQNLNHDAMYWYRQDPGQGLRLIYYSQIVNDFQKGDIAEGYSVSREKKESFPLTVTSAQKNPTAFYLCASTMETGRNYGYTFGSGTRLTVV.

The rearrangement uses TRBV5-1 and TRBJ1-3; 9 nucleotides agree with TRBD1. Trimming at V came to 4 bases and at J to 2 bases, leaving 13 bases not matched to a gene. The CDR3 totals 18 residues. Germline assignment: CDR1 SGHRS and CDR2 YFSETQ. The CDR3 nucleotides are TGCGCCAGCAGCGACGGCTTTCCGGGACAGGGAACTGGAAACACCATATATTTT. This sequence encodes CASSDGFPGQGTGNTIYF.

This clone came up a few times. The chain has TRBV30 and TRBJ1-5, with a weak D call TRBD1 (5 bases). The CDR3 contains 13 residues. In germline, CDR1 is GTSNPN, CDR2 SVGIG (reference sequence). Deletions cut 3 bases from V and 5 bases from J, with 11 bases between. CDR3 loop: CAWSPGIYQPQHF. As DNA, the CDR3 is TGTGCCTGGAGCCCAGGGATTTATCAGCCCCAGCATTTT. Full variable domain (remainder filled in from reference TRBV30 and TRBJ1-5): SQTIHQWPATLVQPVGSPLSLECTVEGTSNPNLYWYRQAAGRGLQLLFYSVGIGQISSEVPQNLSASRPQDRQFILSSKKLLLSDSGFYLCAWSPGIYQPQHFGDGTRLSIL.

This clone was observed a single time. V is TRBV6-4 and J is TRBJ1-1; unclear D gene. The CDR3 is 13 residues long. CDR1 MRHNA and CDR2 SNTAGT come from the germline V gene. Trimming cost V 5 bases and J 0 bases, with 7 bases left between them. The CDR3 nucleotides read TGTGCCAGCAGTTCGGAGCTGAACACTGAAGCTTTCTTT. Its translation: CASSSELNTEAFF.

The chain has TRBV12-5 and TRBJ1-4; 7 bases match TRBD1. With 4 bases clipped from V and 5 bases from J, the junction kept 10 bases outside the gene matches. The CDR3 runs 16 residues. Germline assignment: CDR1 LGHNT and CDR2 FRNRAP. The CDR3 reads CASGSAPWDRNEKLFF. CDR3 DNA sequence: TGTGCTAGTGGTTCCGCACCCTGGGACAGAAATGAAAAACTGTTTTTT.

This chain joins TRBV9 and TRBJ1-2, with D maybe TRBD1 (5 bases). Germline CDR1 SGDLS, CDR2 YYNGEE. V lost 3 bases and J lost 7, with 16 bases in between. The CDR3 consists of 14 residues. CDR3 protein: CASSAGSGILGYTF. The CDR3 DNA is TGTGCCAGCAGCGCAGGGTCGGGTATCCTTGGCTACACCTTC.

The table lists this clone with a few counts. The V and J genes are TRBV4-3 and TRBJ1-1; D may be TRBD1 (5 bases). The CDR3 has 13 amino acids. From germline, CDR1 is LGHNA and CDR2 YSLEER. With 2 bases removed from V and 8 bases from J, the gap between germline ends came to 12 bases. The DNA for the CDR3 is TGCGCCAGCAGCCAACTAGGGGAAGCCGAAGCTTTCTTT. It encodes CASSQLGEAEAFF.

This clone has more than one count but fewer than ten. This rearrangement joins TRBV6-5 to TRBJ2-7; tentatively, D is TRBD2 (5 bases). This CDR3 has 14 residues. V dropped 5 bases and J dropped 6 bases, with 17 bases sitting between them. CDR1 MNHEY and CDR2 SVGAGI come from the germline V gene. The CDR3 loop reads CASSGPGKESEQYF. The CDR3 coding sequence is TGTGCCAGCAGTGGCCCCGGGAAGGAGAGCGAGCAGTACTTC.

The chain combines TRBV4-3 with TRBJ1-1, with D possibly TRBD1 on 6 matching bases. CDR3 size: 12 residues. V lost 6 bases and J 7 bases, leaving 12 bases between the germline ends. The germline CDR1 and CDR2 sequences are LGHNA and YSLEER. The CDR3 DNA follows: TGCGCCAGCAGGCGCGACAGGAGTGAAGCTTTCTTT. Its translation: CASRRDRSEAFF.

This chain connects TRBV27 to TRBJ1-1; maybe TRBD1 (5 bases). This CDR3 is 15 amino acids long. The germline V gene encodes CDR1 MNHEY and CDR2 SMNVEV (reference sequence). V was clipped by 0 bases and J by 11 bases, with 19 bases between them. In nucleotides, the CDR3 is TGTGCCAGCAGTTTATCAGCCCAGGTTGGGGGGTTGGCTTTCTTT. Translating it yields CASSLSAQVGGLAFF.

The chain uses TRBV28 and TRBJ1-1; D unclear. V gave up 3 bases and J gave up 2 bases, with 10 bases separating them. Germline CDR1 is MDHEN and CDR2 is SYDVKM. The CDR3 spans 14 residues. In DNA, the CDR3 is TGTGCCAGCAGTTTCCCAGGACTAAACACTGAAGCTTTCTTT. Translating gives CASSFPGLNTEAFF.

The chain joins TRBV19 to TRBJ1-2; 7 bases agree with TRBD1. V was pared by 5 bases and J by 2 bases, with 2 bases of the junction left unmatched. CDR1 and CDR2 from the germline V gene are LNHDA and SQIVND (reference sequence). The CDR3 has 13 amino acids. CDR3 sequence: CASSVTGNYGYTF. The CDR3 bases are TGTGCCAGTAGTGTGACAGGGAACTATGGCTACACCTTC. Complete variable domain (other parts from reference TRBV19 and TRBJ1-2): DGGITQSPKYLFRKEGQNVTLSCEQNLNHDAMYWYRQDPGQGLRLIYYSQIVNDFQKGDIAEGYSVSREKKESFPLTVTSAQKNPTAFYLCASSVTGNYGYTFGSGTRLTVV.

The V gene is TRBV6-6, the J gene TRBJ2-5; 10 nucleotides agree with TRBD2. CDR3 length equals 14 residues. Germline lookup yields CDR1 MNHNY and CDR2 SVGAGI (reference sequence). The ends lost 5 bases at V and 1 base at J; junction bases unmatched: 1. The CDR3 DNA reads TGTGCCAGCAGTAGCGGGAGGGCCCAAGAGACCCAGTACTTC. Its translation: CASSSGRAQETQYF.

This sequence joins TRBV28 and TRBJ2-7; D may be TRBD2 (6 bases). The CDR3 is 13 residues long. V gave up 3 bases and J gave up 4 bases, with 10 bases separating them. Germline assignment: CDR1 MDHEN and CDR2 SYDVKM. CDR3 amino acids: CASSFRREYEQYF. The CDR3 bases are TGTGCCAGCAGTTTTAGACGGGAGTACGAGCAGTACTTC.

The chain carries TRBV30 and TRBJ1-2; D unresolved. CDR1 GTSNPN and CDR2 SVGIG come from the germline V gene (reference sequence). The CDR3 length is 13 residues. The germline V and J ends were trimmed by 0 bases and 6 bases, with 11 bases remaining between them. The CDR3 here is CAWSVAENNGYTF. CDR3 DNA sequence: TGTGCCTGGAGTGTGGCGGAGAACAATGGCTACACCTTC.

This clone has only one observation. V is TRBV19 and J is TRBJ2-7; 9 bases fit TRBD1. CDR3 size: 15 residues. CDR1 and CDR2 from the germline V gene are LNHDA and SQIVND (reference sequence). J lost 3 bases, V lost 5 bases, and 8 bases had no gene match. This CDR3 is CASSPQGQGHYEQYF. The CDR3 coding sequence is TGTGCCAGTAGTCCCCAAGGACAGGGGCACTACGAGCAGTACTTC.

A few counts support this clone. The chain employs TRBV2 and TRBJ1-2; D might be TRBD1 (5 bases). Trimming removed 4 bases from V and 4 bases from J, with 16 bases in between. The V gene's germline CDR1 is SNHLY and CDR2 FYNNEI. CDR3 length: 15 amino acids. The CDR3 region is CASSGAGLFVYGYTF. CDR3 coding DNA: TGTGCCAGCAGTGGTGCGGGACTTTTTGTCTATGGCTACACCTTC. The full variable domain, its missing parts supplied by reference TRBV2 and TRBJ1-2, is EPEVTQTPSHQVTQMGQEVILRCVPISNHLYFYWYRQILGQKVEFLVSFYNNEISEKSEIFDDQFSVERPDGSNFTLKIRSTKLEDSAMYFCASSGAGLFVYGYTFGSGTRLTVV.

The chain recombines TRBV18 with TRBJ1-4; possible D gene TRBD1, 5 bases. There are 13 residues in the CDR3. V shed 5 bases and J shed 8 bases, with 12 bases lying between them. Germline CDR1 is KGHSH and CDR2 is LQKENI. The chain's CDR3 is CASSSTGGEKLFF. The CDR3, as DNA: TGTGCCAGCTCATCAACCGGGGGGGAAAAACTGTTTTTT.